This T cell receptor beta chain stems from a study of blood T cell repertoires in COVID-19. In the study overall: Sites in the United States, Italy and Spain provided acute and convalescent COVID-19 samples. The analysed material was cDNA or gDNA that came from T cells, B-cell-depleted T cells, or PBMCs.

The CDR3 loop spans 14 amino acids. Trimming at V came to 10 bases and at J to 5 bases, leaving 6 bases not matched to a gene. Germline CDR1 reads ENHRY; CDR2 reads SYGVKD. Patients at the Seattle site were enrolled during active infection and followed longitudinally. As processed by the authors: Reference gene primers were amplified, and this amplification served to estimate nucleated cell counts. Assay used: immunoSEQ multiplex PCR; TCRdb lists only in-frame clones, some missing. The V and J calls and clone size come from that table; D and trimming were worked out from the DNA. The sample consists of some 500,000 clones, around 90% of them appearing once.

This rearrangement joins TRBV10-3 to TRBJ1-6; TRBD1 matches 9 bases. Sample: peripheral blood. This receptor was obtained from a woman in her 50s with COVID-19, enrolled during active disease. CDR3 amino acids: CASSRQGDNSPLHF. The DNA of the CDR3 is TGTGCCAGTTCTCGACAGGGGGATAATTCACCCCTCCACTTT.